The 10 T cell receptor beta chains given below trace back to one sample, sequenced in a study of cytomegalovirus exposure and HLA in healthy donors. With 60 Vbeta and 13 Jbeta primers, the PCR was carried out. Assay: immunoSEQ multiplex PCR; the TCRdb copy retains only in-frame clones and omits some. Of roughly 170,000 clones detected, 84% appear once; the ten largest clones hold more than 0.95%. Material for sequencing was PBMCs. The receptor set was obtained from a girl aged 2-10 years in good health and CMV-seropositive.

This chain connects TRBV2 to TRBJ1-4, with D perhaps matching TRBD1 (6 bases). Trimming removed 5 bases from V and 6 bases from J, with 10 bases in between. CDR3 length: 13 residues. The germline V gene has CDR1 SNHLY and CDR2 FYNNEI. CDR3 in amino acids: CASSTGMDEKLFF. The CDR3 DNA is TGTGCCAGCAGTACAGGGATGGATGAAAAACTGTTTTTT.

The rearrangement uses TRBV30 and TRBJ1-1; 10 bases agree with TRBD1. Germline values: CDR1 GTSNPN, CDR2 SVGIG (reference sequence). The CDR3 has 15 amino acids. Trimming took 8 bases from V and 0 from J; bases not matched to a gene: 9. CDR3 in amino acids: CAGGWGTGVNTEAFF. The CDR3 DNA reads as TGTGCCGGGGGGTGGGGGACAGGGGTGAACACTGAAGCTTTCTTT.

This clone was found once. The chain is built from TRBV28 and TRBJ1-5; D is uncertain. V gave up 5 bases and J gave up 7 bases, with 9 bases separating them. Germline V CDR1 and CDR2: MDHEN, SYDVKM. This CDR3 has 12 amino acids. The CDR3 spells CASSPLGQPQHF. The CDR3, as DNA: TGTGCCAGCAGTCCCCTCGGGCAGCCCCAGCATTTT.

The V gene is TRBV9, the J gene TRBJ2-1; 8 nucleotides line up with TRBD1. Germline CDR1 reads SGDLS; CDR2 reads YYNGEE. This CDR3 spans 16 amino acids. J was trimmed by 11 bases and V by 4 bases; bases with no gene match: 17. CDR3 nucleotides: TGTGCCAGCAGCTCCCGCGAGCTCAGGGGACAGGTGAAGCAGTTCTTC. It is translated as CASSSRELRGQVKQFF.

The chain joins TRBV5-1 to TRBJ2-3, with TRBD1 matching over 9 bases. J was trimmed by 2 bases and V by 5 bases; bases with no gene match: 6. The CDR3 consists of 15 residues. Germline values: CDR1 SGHRS, CDR2 YFSETQ. CDR3 residues: CASSLTGGNTDTQYF. Here the CDR3 DNA reads TGCGCCAGCAGTTTGACAGGGGGAAACACAGATACGCAGTATTTT.

The CDR3 coding sequence is TGCGCCAGCAGCCAAGTTAGGAATCGGGTCCTACCAGAAGAGACCCAGTACTTC. This translates into CASSQVRNRVLPEETQYF. V and J are TRBV4-1 and TRBJ2-5; D gene ambiguous. Germline CDR1 reads MGHRA; CDR2 reads YSYEKL. Deletions cut 1 base from V and 3 bases from J, with 21 bases between. This CDR3 has 18 amino acids.

V gene TRBV2 combines with J gene TRBJ2-7; D is unresolved. The germline V gene has CDR1 SNHLY and CDR2 FYNNEI. CDR3 length equals 11 residues. V was clipped by 5 bases and J by 2 bases, with 4 bases between them. CDR3 region: CASSPTYEQYF. CDR3 coding DNA: TGTGCCAGCAGTCCAACCTACGAGCAGTACTTC.

This CDR3 is CASVKSRDRGSYNSPLHF. CDR3 nucleotide sequence: TGTGCTAGTGTGAAGTCCAGGGACAGGGGCTCCTATAATTCACCCCTCCACTTT. V usage is TRBV12-5 and J usage is TRBJ1-6, with 10 positions matching TRBD1. Germline lookup yields CDR1 LGHNT and CDR2 FRNRAP. This CDR3 has 18 residues. V lost 7 bases to trimming and J lost 0 bases; unmatched junction nucleotides: 9.

The table lists this clone with a few counts. The V call is TRBV5-6, the J call TRBJ2-7, with 10 positions matching TRBD2. V trimming: 1 base; J trimming: 4 bases; junction bases outside the gene matches: 8. CDR1 is SGHDT, CDR2 YYEEEE, per germline. The CDR3 consists of 16 residues. The CDR3 DNA sequence: TGTGCCAGCAGCTTGCCTAGCGGGAGCATTCGGTACGAGCAGTACTTC. Encoded protein: CASSLPSGSIRYEQYF.

This sequence joins TRBV6-6 and TRBJ1-5; 8 bases line up with TRBD1. The CDR3 length is 15 residues. Germline CDR1 MNHNY, CDR2 SVGAGI (reference sequence). Losses at the gene ends were 5 bases for V and 7 bases for J; bases not matched to a gene: 10. The CDR3 sequence is CASSSDRGAGQPQHF. As DNA, the CDR3 is TGTGCCAGCAGTAGCGACAGGGGAGCGGGGCAGCCCCAGCATTTT.